What follows are 3 T cell receptor beta chains derived from one specimen sequenced in a study of blood T cells in healthy people across ages. It was with a sample-barcoded 5' primer and a J-beta primer mix that a second PCR of about 7 to 12 cycles was run. TCRdb reprocessed the 5' RACE reads with MiXCR, giving one entry per CDR3 protein. The sample gives 550,000 to 650,000 distinct CDR3 sequences, 25% to 30% of which show up once; about 15% is in the top ten. Sequenced input: blood. These receptors were taken from a woman of 80 years or more in good health.

This clonotype appeared many times. The V call is TRBV6-5, the J call TRBJ2-5; 7 bases map to TRBD1. V was pared by 7 bases and J by 2 bases, with 13 bases of the junction left unmatched. This CDR3 spans 16 amino acids. The V gene's germline CDR1 is MNHEY and CDR2 SVGAGI. The CDR3 here is CASTLFYRGLQETQYF. The CDR3 DNA is TGTGCCAGCACTCTATTTTACAGGGGTTTGCAAGAGACCCAGTACTTC.

This clonotype occurred many times. The rearrangement uses TRBV7-3 and TRBJ2-1; TRBD2 matches at 11 bases. CDR1 SGHTA and CDR2 FQGTGA come from the germline V gene. CDR3 size: 17 residues. The V segment lost 1 base and the J segment 3 bases; nucleotides outside the gene matches: 5. The CDR3 bases are TGTGCCAGCAGCTTAAGTAGCGGGGGGGCCAGCTACAATGAGCAGTTCTTC. Encoded protein: CASSLSSGGASYNEQFF.

This clonotype was seen many times. The V call is TRBV14, the J call TRBJ2-4, with D possibly being TRBD2 (7 bases). Germline V gene lookup returns CDR1 SGHDN and CDR2 FVKESK. V was clipped by 4 bases and J by 7 bases, with 20 bases between them. The CDR3 covers 16 residues. In nucleotides, the CDR3 is TGTGCCAGCAGCCCCAGGGGCGGGGGCCCTGTGAACATTCAGTACTTC. Amino acids: CASSPRGGGPVNIQYF.